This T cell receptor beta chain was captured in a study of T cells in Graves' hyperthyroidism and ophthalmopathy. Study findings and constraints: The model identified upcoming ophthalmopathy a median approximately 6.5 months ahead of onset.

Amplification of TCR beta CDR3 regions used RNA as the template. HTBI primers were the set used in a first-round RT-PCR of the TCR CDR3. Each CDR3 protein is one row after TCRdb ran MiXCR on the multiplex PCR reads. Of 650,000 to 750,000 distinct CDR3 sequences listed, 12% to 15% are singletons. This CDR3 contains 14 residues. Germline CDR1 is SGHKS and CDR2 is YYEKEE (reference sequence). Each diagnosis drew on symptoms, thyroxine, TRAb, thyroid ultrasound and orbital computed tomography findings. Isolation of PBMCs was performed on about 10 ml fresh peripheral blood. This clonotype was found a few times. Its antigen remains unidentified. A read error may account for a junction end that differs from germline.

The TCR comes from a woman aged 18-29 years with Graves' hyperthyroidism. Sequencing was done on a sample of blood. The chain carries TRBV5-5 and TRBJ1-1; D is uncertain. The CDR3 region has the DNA TGTGCCAGCGGCTTGGACTCTCTGAACACTGAAGCTTTCTTT. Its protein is CASGLDSLNTEAFF.